This is a list of T cell receptor beta chains from one sample in a study of cytotoxic CD8 clonotypes in ibrutinib-treated CLL. The data were produced by immunoSEQ multiplex PCR, yet TCRdb's version contains in-frame clones alone and is incomplete. This table holds more than 110,000 clones, about 80% found once. The specimen comprised PBMCs, sampled after 24 months of ibrutinib treatment. These receptors all stem from a human donor with chronic lymphocytic leukemia. CDR3s leave out the opening cysteine and the closing phenylalanine or tryptophan.

cdr3_aa: ASSYGLAASYNEQF; v_call: TRBV6-6; j_call: TRBJ2-1
cdr3_aa: SAGPTETGGPDGYT; v_call: TRBV29-1; j_call: TRBJ1-2
cdr3_aa: ASSPGGTLITGELF; v_call: TRBV7-9; j_call: TRBJ2-2
cdr3_aa: ASSPTNSGGTGDQPQH; v_call: TRBV18; j_call: TRBJ1-5
cdr3_aa: ASSLEGGHTYQETQY; v_call: TRBV5-1; j_call: TRBJ2-5
cdr3_aa: ASSQRTGQGGSPLH; v_call: TRBV4-3; j_call: TRBJ1-6
cdr3_aa: ASSLGQVATEAF; v_call: TRBV5-1; j_call: TRBJ1-1
cdr3_aa: ASSQVLAGGPAQETQY; v_call: TRBV4-3; j_call: TRBJ2-5
cdr3_aa: ASSEGWGGDQPQH; v_call: TRBV6-1; j_call: TRBJ1-5
cdr3_aa: ASSVEDPKETQY; v_call: TRBV9; j_call: TRBJ2-5
cdr3_aa: ASNPTGENSPLH; v_call: TRBV6-1; j_call: TRBJ1-6
cdr3_aa: ASSLVGGDGYT; v_call: TRBV7-9; j_call: TRBJ1-2
cdr3_aa: ASSAHRGRPEKLF; v_call: TRBV28; j_call: TRBJ1-4
cdr3_aa: ASSPTTGYDGYT; v_call: TRBV6-5; j_call: TRBJ1-2
cdr3_aa: ASSTRDRDNYGYT; v_call: TRBV9; j_call: TRBJ1-2
cdr3_aa: ASSTSGSRNEQF; v_call: TRBV7-2; j_call: TRBJ2-1
cdr3_aa: ASSLDPGIYGYT; v_call: TRBV5-1; j_call: TRBJ1-2
cdr3_aa: ASSHSSNQPQH; v_call: TRBV28; j_call: TRBJ1-5
cdr3_aa: ASSLAGRGYEQY; v_call: TRBV6-5; j_call: TRBJ2-7
cdr3_aa: AWHTPQGENYGYT; v_call: TRBV30; j_call: TRBJ1-2
cdr3_aa: ASSLGTDQNTGELF; v_call: TRBV5-1; j_call: TRBJ2-2
cdr3_aa: ASSLGPLLSSYNSPLH; v_call: TRBV5-6; j_call: TRBJ1-6
cdr3_aa: ASGLGQETQY; v_call: TRBV13; j_call: TRBJ2-5
cdr3_aa: ASSDPQGLGWEQF; v_call: TRBV25-1; j_call: TRBJ2-1
cdr3_aa: ASRQTIGRGRDGNTIY; v_call: TRBV6-4; j_call: TRBJ1-3
cdr3_aa: ASSQDRRNLNYGYT; v_call: TRBV4-3; j_call: TRBJ1-2
cdr3_aa: ASSPTTGVRTGELF; v_call: TRBV11-2; j_call: TRBJ2-2
cdr3_aa: ASSPSAGSGSGYEQY; v_call: TRBV18; j_call: TRBJ2-7
cdr3_aa: ASSPDYSVDTQY; v_call: TRBV5-1; j_call: TRBJ2-3
cdr3_aa: ASIPGDRALHEQY; v_call: TRBV2; j_call: TRBJ2-7
cdr3_aa: ATSLGSGSHEQF; v_call: TRBV18; j_call: TRBJ2-1
cdr3_aa: AWSRGLESEQF; v_call: TRBV30; j_call: TRBJ2-1
cdr3_aa: ASSLTPPYEQY; v_call: TRBV5-4; j_call: TRBJ2-7
cdr3_aa: ASSIGPSGTYEQY; v_call: TRBV19; j_call: TRBJ2-7
cdr3_aa: ASSPPPTGGREQY; v_call: TRBV28; j_call: TRBJ2-7
cdr3_aa: ASSYEAYEQY; v_call: TRBV6-6; j_call: TRBJ2-7
cdr3_aa: ASSLAPRGTRNTGELF; v_call: TRBV7-8; j_call: TRBJ2-2
cdr3_aa: ASSWVGASDTQY; v_call: TRBV5-6; j_call: TRBJ2-3
cdr3_aa: ASSLTGTSGQETQY; v_call: TRBV5-6; j_call: TRBJ2-5
cdr3_aa: ASGLGGTGPYNEQF; v_call: TRBV12-5; j_call: TRBJ2-1
cdr3_aa: AISEGGTGNYGYT; v_call: TRBV10-3; j_call: TRBJ1-2
cdr3_aa: ASSPDRGPYGYT; v_call: TRBV7-2; j_call: TRBJ1-2
cdr3_aa: ASSPQDRGGEKLF; v_call: TRBV5-6; j_call: TRBJ1-4
cdr3_aa: ASSGRGRSGELF; v_call: TRBV11-3; j_call: TRBJ2-2
cdr3_aa: ASSPIWGDVSYEQY; v_call: TRBV10-2; j_call: TRBJ2-7
cdr3_aa: ASSLIQGVNYGYT; v_call: TRBV7-2; j_call: TRBJ1-2
cdr3_aa: ASSSTRLAKNIQY; v_call: TRBV7-9; j_call: TRBJ2-4
cdr3_aa: ASSPDGINQPQH; v_call: TRBV7-2; j_call: TRBJ1-5
cdr3_aa: ASSTPGRTEAF; v_call: TRBV6-5; j_call: TRBJ1-1
cdr3_aa: ASSPGALTGELF; v_call: TRBV11-3; j_call: TRBJ2-2
cdr3_aa: ASRPQGFEAF; v_call: TRBV6-5; j_call: TRBJ1-1
cdr3_aa: ASSQAMGLSGANVLT; v_call: TRBV5-4; j_call: TRBJ2-6
cdr3_aa: ASSPGQVRLNTEAF; v_call: TRBV28; j_call: TRBJ1-1
cdr3_aa: ASSPPQGTPYEQY; v_call: TRBV28; j_call: TRBJ2-7
cdr3_aa: ASSQDGYGGPTDTQY; v_call: TRBV4-3; j_call: TRBJ2-3
cdr3_aa: ASSFVGRGNTIY; v_call: TRBV28; j_call: TRBJ1-3